Shown below are 31 T cell receptor beta chains from a single sample sequenced in a study of shared clonotypes between healthy human individuals (dated by TCRdb to 2020 to 2022). Receptor amplification or capture employed the immunoSEQ multiplex PCR assay. TCRdb retrieved this table from immuneACCESS and kept in-frame rearrangements only. Not all clones are present; in checked studies, unresolved V genes account for under half, and no reason is known for the remainder. The sample profile shows fewer than 700,000 clones; approximately 96% of them were found once. The ten most abundant clones make up 0.11% of the sample. CD8 naive samples were CD45RO-negative cells positively selected for CCR7, giving a CD45RA+CCR7+ population that excluded TemRA cells. Sequenced sample: naive CD8+ T cells sorted from blood. The meaning of the sample's cell subset or site label: CD45RA+CCR7+. These receptor sequences come from a woman aged 25-40 years in good health.

This chain joins TRBV28 and TRBJ2-3, with 10 bases that match TRBD1. The J segment lost 0 bases and the V segment lost 6 bases, leaving 6 bases of the junction unmatched. The germline V gene has CDR1 MDHEN and CDR2 SYDVKM. The CDR3 consists of 16 residues. The CDR3 nucleotides are TGTGCCAGCAGAGACAGGGGGCTCCTTAGCACAGATACGCAGTATTTT. Amino acids: CASRDRGLLSTDTQYF.

The chain is built from TRBV2 and TRBJ2-1; tentatively, D is TRBD2 (6 bases). Per germline, CDR1 SNHLY and CDR2 FYNNEI. This CDR3 has 17 amino acids. Trimming left V 2 bases short and J 0 bases short, with 14 bases between. The CDR3 region is CASSEWTIGPSYNEQFF. The DNA of the CDR3 is TGTGCCAGCAGTGAATGGACTATAGGACCCTCCTACAATGAGCAGTTCTTC.

This rearrangement joins TRBV7-9 to TRBJ2-1; TRBD1 is a possible D gene (6 bases). Germline V lookup: CDR1 SEHNR, CDR2 FQNEAQ (reference sequence). This CDR3 is built from 15 residues. Trimming pared 1 base from V and 3 bases from J, leaving 10 bases between. The CDR3 reads CASSLDRAFYNEQFF. CDR3 in DNA: TGTGCCAGCAGCTTAGACAGGGCTTTCTACAATGAGCAGTTCTTC.

The J gene is TRBJ1-3, the V gene TRBV11-2, with a tentative D call TRBD1 (5 bases). Between the trimmed V and J ends, which lost 0 bases and 0 bases, there was a span of 21 bases. CDR1 and CDR2 (germline): SGHAT, FQNNGV. This CDR3 has 20 amino acids. DNA for the CDR3: TGTGCCAGCAGCTTAGATCGGCACACCTCAAGGGACTACTCTGGAAACACCATATATTTT. The encoded protein is CASSLDRHTSRDYSGNTIYF.

This chain links TRBV19 with TRBJ1-1, with D perhaps matching TRBD1 (5 bases). Germline V gene lookup returns CDR1 LNHDA and CDR2 SQIVND (reference sequence). Trimming removed 7 bases at V and 1 base at J, with 10 bases between. The CDR3 covers 13 residues. The CDR3 spells CASIRDGNTEAFF. CDR3 in DNA: TGTGCCAGTATACGGGACGGGAACACTGAAGCTTTCTTT.

This sequence joins TRBV9 and TRBJ1-2, with D maybe TRBD1 (6 bases). Germline assignment: CDR1 SGDLS and CDR2 YYNGEE. V shed 3 bases and J shed 2 bases, with 17 bases lying between them. This CDR3 has 16 amino acids. The CDR3 nucleotides read TGTGCCAGCAGCGGATGGACAGCGTCGGGAAACTATGGCTACACCTTC. Translated: CASSGWTASGNYGYTF.

The V call is TRBV27, the J call TRBJ1-1; TRBD1 is a possible D gene (6 bases). Trimming removed 1 base at V and 7 bases at J, with 13 bases between. Germline V CDR1 and CDR2: MNHEY, SMNVEV (reference sequence). The CDR3 runs 14 residues. For the CDR3, the DNA is TGTGCCAGCAGTTTATTGGGGGGCTTGGATGAAGCTTTCTTT. Translation: CASSLLGGLDEAFF.

This chain joins TRBV11-2 and TRBJ2-2; 7 nucleotides align to TRBD1. Germline V CDR1 and CDR2: SGHAT, FQNNGV. The length of the CDR3 is 18 residues. V dropped 5 bases and J dropped 5; count of bases not matched to a gene: 17. The CDR3, as DNA: TGTGCCAGCAGCCCTAACCTCGGACAGGCAGGGGGAACCGGGGAGCTGTTTTTT. Its protein product is CASSPNLGQAGGTGELFF.

This sequence joins TRBV28 and TRBJ2-5, with 9 bases identical to TRBD1. The J segment lost 4 bases and the V segment lost 4 bases, leaving 7 bases of the junction unmatched. CDR1 MDHEN and CDR2 SYDVKM come from the germline V gene. The CDR3 is 15 amino acids. The CDR3 reads CASSYRGQIRETQYF. As DNA, the CDR3 is TGTGCCAGCAGTTACAGGGGGCAAATTAGAGAGACCCAGTACTTC. Full variable domain (missing parts from reference TRBV28 and TRBJ2-5): DVKVTQSSRYLVKRTGEKVFLECVQDMDHENMFWYRQDPGLGLRLIYFSYDVKMKEKGDIPEGYSVSREKKERFSLILESASTNQTSMYLCASSYRGQIRETQYFGPGTRLLVL.

This sequence joins TRBV27 and TRBJ1-2; the match to TRBD1 covers 7 bases. Germline V gene lookup returns CDR1 MNHEY and CDR2 SMNVEV (reference sequence). V trimming: 8 bases; J trimming: 7 bases; junction bases outside the gene matches: 4. The CDR3 runs to 11 residues. CDR3 sequence (DNA): TGTGCCAGCGGGACAGTTTCTGGCTACACCTTC. Its translation: CASGTVSGYTF.

The CDR3 reads CASSEPASFSNQPQHF. For the CDR3, the DNA is TGTGCCAGCAGTGAACCCGCGTCTTTTAGCAATCAGCCCCAGCATTTT. The V and J genes are TRBV6-1 and TRBJ1-5; D remains unclear. The germline gives CDR1 MNHNS, CDR2 SASEGT. CDR3 size: 16 residues. Trimming took off 2 bases at V and 0 bases at J, with 11 bases between the two ends.

The chain links TRBV27 to TRBJ2-4; 7 nucleotides line up with TRBD2. The CDR3 is 15 amino acids. The ends lost 5 bases at V and 3 bases at J; junction bases unmatched: 7. Germline CDR1 reads MNHEY; CDR2 reads SMNVEV (reference sequence). The CDR3 loop reads CASSPSGTGKNIQYF. The DNA of the CDR3 is TGTGCCAGCAGTCCGAGCGGGACCGGCAAAAACATTCAGTACTTC.

The chain recombines TRBV5-1 with TRBJ1-2; 7 bases match TRBD1. Germline-derived CDR1 and CDR2 are SGHRS and YFSETQ. CDR3 size: 13 residues. V trimming: 5 bases; J trimming: 4 bases; junction bases outside the gene matches: 5. The CDR3 protein is CASRPTGAYGYTF. Written as DNA, the CDR3 is TGCGCCAGCAGGCCCACAGGGGCCTATGGCTACACCTTC.

This chain uses TRBV5-5 with TRBJ2-1; 10 bases fit TRBD1. Trimming removed 3 bases from V and 4 bases from J; junction bases left unmatched: 4. Germline lookup yields CDR1 SGHKS and CDR2 YYEKEE (reference sequence). The CDR3 runs 15 residues. The CDR3 DNA is TGTGCCAGCAGCTCGGACAGGGGGGCTTACAATGAGCAGTTCTTC. Translated, it gives CASSSDRGAYNEQFF.

To note about this clone: Other DNA sequences in this sample translate to the same CDR3. The CDR3 nucleotides read TGTGCCAGCAGCCCAGCCGGGGGGCCCTACGAGCAGTACTTC. Its protein product is CASSPAGGPYEQYF. V usage is TRBV7-9 and J usage is TRBJ2-7; possible D gene TRBD2, 7 bases. The germline CDR1 and CDR2 sequences are SEHNR and FQNEAQ (reference sequence). The CDR3 extends over 14 amino acids. Between the trimmed V and J ends, which lost 5 bases and 2 bases, there was a span of 13 bases.

The gene calls are TRBV27 and TRBJ2-7; D is uncertain. The ends were cut back, 3 bases at V and 4 bases at J, with 10 bases in the middle. Germline assignment: CDR1 MNHEY and CDR2 SMNVEV (reference sequence). This CDR3 region has 13 residues. The CDR3 sequence: CASSFAGRYEQYF. The DNA of the CDR3 is TGTGCCAGCAGTTTCGCAGGTCGATACGAGCAGTACTTC.

The chain employs TRBV2 and TRBJ2-7; 12 bases line up with TRBD2. The CDR3 length is 18 residues. Losses at the gene ends were 2 bases for V and 6 bases for J; bases not matched to a gene: 14. Germline loops: CDR1 SNHLY, CDR2 FYNNEI. In DNA form, the CDR3 reads TGTGCCAGCAGTGAAACGTCTAGCGGGAGGGTCCAATCCCGCGAGCAGTACTTC. Protein: CASSETSSGRVQSREQYF.

The chain links TRBV2 to TRBJ2-5; D gene unclear. The CDR3 sequence is 12 residues long. The V gene's germline CDR1 is SNHLY and CDR2 FYNNEI. Trimming took off 2 bases at V and 7 bases at J, with 8 bases between the two ends. The CDR3 sequence: CASSETTLTQYF. Written as DNA, the CDR3 is TGTGCCAGCAGTGAAACCACTTTGACCCAGTACTTC.

This rearrangement joins TRBV28 to TRBJ2-7; D may correspond to TRBD1 or TRBD2 (5 bases each). Looked up from germline, CDR1 is MDHEN and CDR2 is SYDVKM. V was clipped by 1 base and J by 1 base, with 14 bases between them. This CDR3 is built from 16 residues. As DNA, the CDR3 is TGTGCCAGCAGTTTATCCGAGACGGGGCTGTCCTACGAGCAGTACTTC. This codes for CASSLSETGLSYEQYF.

The rearrangement joins TRBV7-9 to TRBJ2-7; TRBD2 is a possible D gene (6 bases). Per germline, CDR1 SEHNR and CDR2 FQNEAQ (reference sequence). The CDR3 consists of 15 residues. V lost 6 bases and J lost 4, with 19 bases in between. The CDR3 loop is CASSRASALKYEQYF. CDR3 in DNA: TGTGCCAGCAGTAGGGCTAGCGCGCTAAAATACGAGCAGTACTTC.

The chain joins TRBV19 to TRBJ2-7; a weak D match, TRBD1 (5 bases). The germline gives CDR1 LNHDA, CDR2 SQIVND (reference sequence). With 3 bases removed from V and 4 bases from J, the gap between germline ends came to 19 bases. This CDR3 has 16 residues. In DNA form, the CDR3 reads TGTGCCAGTAGTATCACAGGCGCCCGCTTATCTTACGAGCAGTACTTC. It is translated as CASSITGARLSYEQYF. Looking up the rest from reference TRBV19 and TRBJ2-7 gives the full variable domain: DGGITQSPKYLFRKEGQNVTLSCEQNLNHDAMYWYRQDPGQGLRLIYYSQIVNDFQKGDIAEGYSVSREKKESFPLTVTSAQKNPTAFYLCASSITGARLSYEQYFGPGTRLTVT.

The chain is built from TRBV15 and TRBJ2-1; 10 nucleotides line up with TRBD1. CDR1 and CDR2 from the germline V gene are LNHNV and YYDKDF (reference sequence). The J segment lost 0 bases and the V segment lost 1 base, leaving 0 bases of the junction unmatched. The CDR3 is 16 residues long. The DNA for the CDR3 is TGTGCCACCAGCAGAGGGACAGGGGGCTCCTACAATGAGCAGTTCTTC. Translating gives CATSRGTGGSYNEQFF.

The V call is TRBV14, the J call TRBJ2-5, with D perhaps assigned TRBD1 or TRBD2 (5 bases each). The J call is uncertain, as TRBJ2-7 better fits the DNA end. Germline V gives CDR1 SGHDN, CDR2 FVKESK. The CDR3 sequence is 15 residues long. Here the CDR3 DNA reads TGTGCCAGCAGCCGCACCGGGACGGGGTTCTACGAGCAGTACTTC. Translation: CASSRTGTGFYEQYF.

The chain employs TRBV29-1 and TRBJ2-1, with D perhaps matching TRBD2 (5 bases). V shed 8 bases and J shed 0 bases, with 11 bases lying between them. The V gene's germline CDR1 is SQVTM and CDR2 ANQGSEA. The CDR3 is 13 amino acids. The CDR3 loop is CSSYGSSYNEQFF. CDR3 in DNA: TGCAGCTCTTATGGGAGCTCCTACAATGAGCAGTTCTTC.

For this clone: The same CDR3 also results from other DNA sequences found in this sample. The chain is built from TRBV27 and TRBJ2-7; D gene uncertain. Trimming left V 2 bases short and J 5 bases short, with 4 bases between. This CDR3 region has 11 residues. CDR1 is MNHEY, CDR2 SMNVEV, per germline (reference sequence). This CDR3 is CASSLGDEQYF. The CDR3 DNA sequence: TGTGCCAGCAGTTTAGGCGACGAGCAGTACTTC.

On this clone: This sample includes further DNA sequences coding for the same CDR3. This sequence joins TRBV5-6 and TRBJ1-2; D is uncertain. The germline gives CDR1 SGHDT, CDR2 YYEEEE. CDR3 length: 13 amino acids. Trimming took off 0 bases at V and 4 bases at J, with 7 bases between the two ends. The CDR3 spells CASSLGGSYGYTF. DNA of the CDR3: TGTGCCAGCAGCTTGGGGGGTAGCTATGGCTACACCTTC.

This chain joins TRBV4-1 and TRBJ1-2; D unresolved. The germline CDR1 and CDR2 sequences are MGHRA and YSYEKL. The CDR3 is made up of 17 amino acids. Between the trimmed V and J ends, which lost 4 bases and 1 base, there was a span of 19 bases. The CDR3 spells CASSPTPRGGLNYGYTF. The CDR3 nucleotides read TGCGCCAGCAGCCCGACGCCCCGTGGAGGCCTTAACTATGGCTACACCTTC.

This sequence joins TRBV19 and TRBJ2-7, with TRBD1 matching 8 bases. After removal of 5 bases from V and 2 bases from J, the junction contained 5 bases not matched to a gene. This CDR3 contains 14 residues. The germline V gene has CDR1 LNHDA and CDR2 SQIVND (reference sequence). The CDR3 sequence: CASSSGQGTYEQYF. The CDR3 nucleotides read TGTGCCAGTAGTTCCGGACAGGGAACCTACGAGCAGTACTTC.

The gene calls are TRBV7-9 and TRBJ2-7; D is perhaps TRBD2 (6 bases). CDR1 and CDR2 from the germline V gene are SEHNR and FQNEAQ (reference sequence). Trimming removed 5 bases at V and 1 base at J, with 12 bases between. The CDR3 runs to 14 residues. The CDR3 protein is CASSRERASYEQYF. CDR3 nucleotide sequence: TGTGCCAGCAGCCGGGAGCGGGCGTCCTACGAGCAGTACTTC.

Concerning this clone itself: A junction boundary mismatches the germline segment, possibly from a read error. The V call is TRBV5-3, the J call TRBJ2-7, with D perhaps TRBD1 or TRBD2 (6 bases each). TRBV5-3 carries the ORF label, with uncertain function. The CDR3 length is 11 residues. The CDR3 loop reads CARSLEGGMDF. As DNA, the CDR3 is TGTGCCAGAAGCTTGGAAGGGGGGATGGACTTC.

The CDR3 loop reads CASSVATYTSYSTDTQYF. The CDR3 DNA sequence: TGTGCCAGCAGCGTAGCTACTTACACTAGCTATAGCACAGATACGCAGTATTTT. The chain is built from TRBV9 and TRBJ2-3, with D possibly matching TRBD2 (6 bases). The CDR3 contains 18 residues. The ends were cut back, 0 bases at V and 0 bases at J, with 17 bases in the middle. From germline, CDR1 is SGDLS and CDR2 YYNGEE.